This TCR beta chain was recovered during a study of cytomegalovirus exposure and HLA in healthy donors. Across the whole study: Earlier sequencing of some 170 million T cells yielded under 120 million unique TCR beta sequences. There were approximately 400 genotyped donors. Of these, roughly 86% fell in the genetic ancestry cluster associated with self-reported Caucasian donors.

Germline V gene sequence: CDR1 MGHRA, CDR2 YSYEKL. Trimming took off 0 bases at V and 0 bases at J, with 14 bases between the two ends. CDR3 length: 18 residues. Details on this clone: Its antigen is not known.

General study findings and limits: It was about 150 TCR beta chains that were listed as cytomegalovirus-associated.

Researchers ran the PCR with 60 Vbeta and 13 Jbeta primers. Measured with immunoSEQ multiplex PCR; TCRdb has only the in-frame clones, and not every one. The sample has more than 110,000 clones, around 81% seen once. This clonotype originated in a man over 45 in good health and CMV-seronegative. Source material: PBMCs. The V gene is TRBV4-1, the J gene TRBJ1-4; D is possibly TRBD1 (5 bases). The CDR3 loop is CASSQDLGRTSTNEKLFF. For the CDR3, the DNA is TGCGCCAGCAGCCAAGATCTCGGCCGGACATCAACTAATGAAAAACTGTTTTTT.